A single sample is the source of the 30 T cell receptor beta chains below, sequenced in a study of neoadjuvant anti-PD-1 for oral cavity cancer. Described time point: after neoadjuvant nivolumab, at surgical resection. The assay was immunoSEQ multiplex PCR, and TCRdb's table has in-frame clones only and misses some. The sample lists over 65,000 clones; approximately 87% were seen once. The sequenced sample was PBMCs, obtained after nivolumab (anti-PD-1) treatment. These receptors all stem from a person between 40 and 85 years old with oral cavity squamous cell carcinoma.

V usage is TRBV5-4 and J usage is TRBJ2-7, with TRBD1 matching over 7 bases. The CDR3 loop spans 15 amino acids. Trimming cost V 6 bases and J 3 bases; bases outside gene matches: 12. The germline V gene has CDR1 SGHNT and CDR2 YYREEE (reference sequence). The DNA for the CDR3 is TGTGCCAGCAAACCCGCCCGGGACAGACACTACGAGCAGTACTTC. It encodes CASKPARDRHYEQYF.

The chain combines TRBV14 with TRBJ2-2; D is unresolved. The CDR3 totals 16 residues. CDR1 SGHDN and CDR2 FVKESK come from the germline V gene. V dropped 3 bases and J dropped 5 bases, with 16 bases sitting between them. The CDR3 DNA is TGTGCCAGCAGCCAGCAGGATTTGTTATCGACCGGGGAGCTGTTTTTT. Translated: CASSQQDLLSTGELFF.

The chain combines TRBV4-2 with TRBJ1-2; the D gene is possibly TRBD1 (5 bases). There are 17 residues in the CDR3. CDR1 and CDR2 (germline): LGHNA, YNFKEQ. V lost 4 bases and J 6 bases, leaving 24 bases between the germline ends. CDR3 amino acids: CASSPHTGEFLYDGYTF. Written as DNA, the CDR3 is TGTGCCAGCAGCCCACACACAGGCGAATTCCTTTATGATGGCTACACCTTC.

V and J are TRBV2 and TRBJ2-7, with a possible D match to TRBD2 (5 bases). V lost 7 bases and J lost 0, with 10 bases in between. This CDR3 is built from 13 residues. Per germline, CDR1 SNHLY and CDR2 FYNNEI. CDR3 amino acids: CASTRGSSYEQYF. CDR3 nucleotide sequence: TGTGCCAGCACCCGGGGAAGCTCCTACGAGCAGTACTTC.

The rearrangement uses TRBV7-3 and TRBJ1-2; no definite D call. The germline gives CDR1 SGHTA, CDR2 FQGTGA. The CDR3 is made up of 13 amino acids. Trimming pared 5 bases from V and 5 bases from J, leaving 12 bases between. CDR3 amino acids: CASSNGRGYGYTF. The DNA of the CDR3 is TGTGCCAGCAGCAACGGCCGGGGATATGGCTACACCTTC. Full variable domain (rest looked up from reference TRBV7-3 and TRBJ1-2): GAGVSQTPSNKVTEKGKYVELRCDPISGHTALYWYRQSLGQGPEFLIYFQGTGAADDSGLPNDRFFAVRPEGSVSTLKIQRTERGDSAVYLCASSNGRGYGYTFGSGTRLTVV.

V usage is TRBV19 and J usage is TRBJ1-1; D is unclear. This CDR3 contains 12 residues. V shed 5 bases and J shed 4 bases, with 8 bases lying between them. From germline, CDR1 is LNHDA and CDR2 SQIVND (reference sequence). The CDR3 sequence: CASSWSSTEAFF. In DNA, the CDR3 is TGTGCCAGTAGTTGGTCCAGCACTGAAGCTTTCTTT.

The chain links TRBV6-5 to TRBJ2-1; tentative D call: TRBD1 (6 bases). The CDR3 runs 14 residues. Germline CDR1 reads MNHEY; CDR2 reads SVGAGI. Trimming removed 11 bases from V and 1 base from J, with 15 bases in between. As DNA, the CDR3 is TGTGCCGGGGGCGCCGCAGCTTCCTACAATGAGCAGTTCTTC. This translates into CAGGAAASYNEQFF.

The chain carries TRBV6-5 and TRBJ2-2; unclear D gene. This CDR3 spans 13 amino acids. Germline-derived CDR1 and CDR2 are MNHEY and SVGAGI. Trimming left V 7 bases short and J 0 bases short, with 6 bases between. The CDR3 protein is CASTYTNTGELFF. In DNA, the CDR3 is TGTGCCAGCACCTATACGAACACCGGGGAGCTGTTTTTT.

V usage is TRBV5-1 and J usage is TRBJ1-2, with 7 bases matching TRBD1. V lost 4 bases and J lost 5; bases outside the gene matches: 11. The CDR3 consists of 15 residues. The V gene's germline CDR1 is SGHRS and CDR2 YFSETQ. The CDR3 sequence: CASSHSLTGNYGYTF. The CDR3 nucleotides are TGCGCCAGCAGCCATTCCCTGACAGGGAATTATGGCTACACCTTC. Full variable domain (rest looked up from reference TRBV5-1 and TRBJ1-2): KAGVTQTPRYLIKTRGQQVTLSCSPISGHRSVSWYQQTPGQGLQFLFEYFSETQRNKGNFPGRFSGRQFSNSRSEMNVSTLELGDSALYLCASSHSLTGNYGYTFGSGTRLTVV.

This chain links TRBV5-8 with TRBJ1-4, with D maybe TRBD1 (5 bases). Germline values: CDR1 SGHTS, CDR2 YDEGEE. V gave up 4 bases and J gave up 7 bases, with 20 bases separating them. The CDR3 runs to 16 residues. The chain's CDR3 is CASSPGTVEGSEKLFF. The CDR3 bases are TGTGCCAGCAGCCCCGGGACGGTCGAAGGGTCTGAAAAACTGTTTTTT.

V is TRBV9 and J is TRBJ2-2; D perhaps matches TRBD2 (6 bases). This CDR3 region has 17 residues. V was cut by 4 bases and J by 1 base, with 17 bases left in between. Germline CDR1 is SGDLS and CDR2 is YYNGEE. The DNA of the CDR3 is TGTGCCAGCAGCCCCCCAAGGAGTAGCGGGAACACCGGGGAGCTGTTTTTT. Translation gives CASSPPRSSGNTGELFF.

The chain links TRBV9 to TRBJ2-1; perhaps TRBD2 as D (6 bases). The CDR3 totals 15 residues. Germline V CDR1 and CDR2: SGDLS, YYNGEE. Trimming stripped 4 bases from V and 2 bases from J, with 13 bases between. CDR3 in DNA: TGTGCCAGCAGCCCCCGGGACTTACCCTACAATGAGCAGTTCTTC. Its translation: CASSPRDLPYNEQFF.

The rearrangement joins TRBV11-1 to TRBJ2-6, with TRBD1 matching over 7 bases. J was trimmed by 3 bases and V by 2 bases; bases with no gene match: 1. The CDR3 contains 15 residues. Germline loops: CDR1 SGHAT, CDR2 FQDESV (reference sequence). As DNA, the CDR3 is TGTGCCAGCAGCTTAAGGGGGCGTGGGGCCAACGTCCTGACTTTC. Its translation is CASSLRGRGANVLTF.

The chain joins TRBV30 to TRBJ2-1; D uncertain. V lost 4 bases and J 7 bases, leaving 11 bases between the germline ends. This CDR3 has 12 residues. Per the germline V gene, CDR1 is GTSNPN and CDR2 is SVGIG (reference sequence). The CDR3 DNA is TGTGCCTGGACCAGCCTTAGGAATGAGCAGTTCTTC. This encodes CAWTSLRNEQFF.

This chain connects TRBV5-6 to TRBJ1-2; 7 bases fit TRBD1. The CDR3 runs to 15 residues. V was pared by 2 bases and J by 1 base, with 5 bases of the junction left unmatched. CDR1 and CDR2 from the germline V gene are SGHDT and YYEEEE. DNA for the CDR3: TGTGCCAGCAGCTTAGGGACAGTAATTAACTATGGCTACACCTTC. This translates into CASSLGTVINYGYTF.

The chain is built from TRBV7-9 and TRBJ2-1, with D unclear. CDR3 length equals 15 residues. Germline V gives CDR1 SEHNR, CDR2 FQNEAQ (reference sequence). Between the trimmed V and J ends, which lost 2 bases and 3 bases, there was a span of 11 bases. As DNA, the CDR3 is TGTGCCAGCAGCTTATTCGACCCCGTCTACAATGAGCAGTTCTTC. Protein sequence: CASSLFDPVYNEQFF.

V is TRBV30 and J is TRBJ2-1; 10 bases align to TRBD2. Per germline, CDR1 GTSNPN and CDR2 SVGIG (reference sequence). Trimming removed 0 bases from V and 8 bases from J; junction bases left unmatched: 13. This CDR3 is 17 amino acids long. Written as DNA, the CDR3 is TGTGCCTGGAGTGTAAGTTTGACTAGCGGGTTCTTGGATGAGCAGTTCTTC. Amino acid sequence: CAWSVSLTSGFLDEQFF.

The chain has TRBV5-1 and TRBJ2-1; D perhaps matches TRBD2 (7 bases). Trimming took off 5 bases at V and 9 bases at J, with 21 bases between the two ends. This CDR3 has 15 residues. Germline CDR1 and CDR2: SGHRS and YFSETQ. In DNA form, the CDR3 reads TGCGCCAGCAGGTACAGGGCGGGGGTTTACCTTGAGCAGTTCTTC. Translation: CASRYRAGVYLEQFF.

The genes are TRBV13 and TRBJ2-3; no clear D gene. CDR3 length: 13 residues. Per germline, CDR1 PRHDT and CDR2 FYEKMQ (reference sequence). The V and J ends lost 1 base and 5 bases respectively, with 7 bases between them. The CDR3 here is CASSLANGDTQYF. CDR3 bases: TGTGCCAGCAGCTTAGCGAACGGAGATACGCAGTATTTT. The full variable domain, with the rest looked up from reference TRBV13 and TRBJ2-3, is AAGVIQSPRHLIKEKRETATLKCYPIPRHDTVYWYQQGPGQDPQFLISFYEKMQSDKGSIPDRFSAQQFSDYHSELNMSSLELGDSALYFCASSLANGDTQYFGPGTRLTVL.

The chain employs TRBV21-1 and TRBJ1-2; the D segment call TRBD1 is taken from the table without a DNA check. TRBV21-1 is termed a pseudogene. This CDR3 has 15 residues. The CDR3 spells CASSTQGKRTGRNTF. CDR3 DNA: TGTGCCAGCAGCACCCAAGGGAAGAGGACAGGTCGAAACACCTTC.

The chain carries TRBV6-1 and TRBJ1-4; D unclear. CDR3 length: 18 amino acids. CDR1 MNHNS and CDR2 SASEGT come from the germline V gene. The V end lost 2 bases, the J end lost 2 bases, and 18 bases lay between the germline ends. The CDR3, as DNA: TGTGCCAGCAGTGAATCGGACGGATTTCTCCGGACTAATGAAAAACTGTTTTTT. It yields the protein CASSESDGFLRTNEKLFF.

This clone has just one count. J is TRBJ2-4 and V is TRBV15; D not resolved. The ends were cut back, 0 bases at V and 0 bases at J, with 15 bases in the middle. From germline, CDR1 is LNHNV and CDR2 YYDKDF (reference sequence). The CDR3 is made up of 18 amino acids. Here the CDR3 DNA reads TGTGCCACCAGCAGAGATAAAGGCCAGGATATAGCCAAAAACATTCAGTACTTC. Its protein product is CATSRDKGQDIAKNIQYF. The variable domain in full, with the rest retrieved from reference TRBV15 and TRBJ2-4, is DAMVIQNPRYQVTQFGKPVTLSCSQTLNHNVMYWYQQKSSQAPKLLFHYYDKDFNNEADTPDNFQSRRPNTSFCFLDIRSPGLGDTAMYLCATSRDKGQDIAKNIQYFGAGTRLSVL.

This rearrangement joins TRBV19 to TRBJ2-1; TRBD1 matches at 8 bases. CDR1 is LNHDA, CDR2 SQIVND, per germline (reference sequence). V lost 3 bases, J lost 8 bases, and 15 bases stayed unmatched. This CDR3 spans 17 amino acids. The CDR3 DNA reads TGTGCCAGTAGTATCCTGACAGGGGCGGTAAGGCAGGATGAGCAGTTCTTC. Its translation: CASSILTGAVRQDEQFF.

The rearrangement joins TRBV7-8 to TRBJ2-7; TRBD2 aligns across 9 bases. The V segment lost 7 bases and the J segment 4 bases; nucleotides outside the gene matches: 5. Germline CDR1 reads SGHVS; CDR2 reads FQNEAQ. CDR3 size: 13 residues. CDR3 coding DNA: TGTGCCAGCACCCAGCGGGAGGTATACGAGCAGTACTTC. It is translated as CASTQREVYEQYF.

This clone appeared a single time. V and J are TRBV28 and TRBJ2-5; TRBD2 matches at 10 bases. Looked up from germline, CDR1 is MDHEN and CDR2 is SYDVKM. The V segment lost 3 bases and the J segment 0 bases; nucleotides outside the gene matches: 10. CDR3 length equals 18 residues. For the CDR3, the DNA is TGTGCCAGCAGTTTCGGGTTCCTAGCGGGAGACCACCAAGAGACCCAGTACTTC. Its protein is CASSFGFLAGDHQETQYF. Together with reference TRBV28 and TRBJ2-5, the CDR3 gives the full variable domain: DVKVTQSSRYLVKRTGEKVFLECVQDMDHENMFWYRQDPGLGLRLIYFSYDVKMKEKGDIPEGYSVSREKKERFSLILESASTNQTSMYLCASSFGFLAGDHQETQYFGPGTRLLVL.

The chain carries TRBV5-1 and TRBJ1-1; possibly TRBD1 for D (6 bases). The ends were cut back, 4 bases at V and 1 base at J, with 17 bases in the middle. This CDR3 region has 16 residues. Germline-derived CDR1 and CDR2 are SGHRS and YFSETQ. CDR3 region: CASSPVGGLGNTEAFF. The CDR3 DNA sequence: TGCGCCAGCAGCCCGGTAGGGGGGCTGGGGAACACTGAAGCTTTCTTT.

The chain has TRBV19 and TRBJ1-2; D is unresolved. The germline V gene has CDR1 LNHDA and CDR2 SQIVND (reference sequence). V was trimmed by 7 bases and J by 8 bases, leaving 17 bases between them. The CDR3 loop spans 13 amino acids. CDR3 protein: CASTPVDTAGYTF. CDR3 nucleotides: TGTGCCAGTACCCCAGTTGATACAGCCGGCTACACCTTC.

This chain joins TRBV5-6 and TRBJ2-4; the match to TRBD2 covers 12 bases. The CDR3 covers 16 residues. Germline loops: CDR1 SGHDT, CDR2 YYEEEE. The V gene end was trimmed by 4 bases and the J gene end by 7 bases; junction bases not matched to a gene: 9. The CDR3 spells CASSAQPGTSGNIQYF. The CDR3 DNA reads as TGTGCCAGCAGCGCCCAGCCCGGGACTAGCGGGAACATTCAGTACTTC.

This clone was detected only a few times. This rearrangement joins TRBV27 to TRBJ2-5; 8 positions agree with TRBD1. There are 15 residues in the CDR3. V was clipped by 4 bases and J by 6 bases; unmatched bases: 10. CDR1 and CDR2 from the germline V gene are MNHEY and SMNVEV (reference sequence). DNA for the CDR3: TGTGCCAGCAGTTCGGACAGGGAAACGATAAAGACCCAGTACTTC. Translating gives CASSSDRETIKTQYF.

The CDR3 sequence is CASSDPYGYTF. CDR3 nucleotides: TGTGCCAGTAGTGACCCCTATGGCTACACCTTC. The chain joins TRBV19 to TRBJ1-2; no firm D call. Germline CDR1 and CDR2: LNHDA and SQIVND (reference sequence). V gave up 5 bases and J gave up 4 bases, with 5 bases separating them. The length of the CDR3 is 11 residues. The whole variable domain, remainder taken from reference TRBV19 and TRBJ1-2, is DGGITQSPKYLFRKEGQNVTLSCEQNLNHDAMYWYRQDPGQGLRLIYYSQIVNDFQKGDIAEGYSVSREKKESFPLTVTSAQKNPTAFYLCASSDPYGYTFGSGTRLTVV.